This T cell receptor beta chain was recorded in a study of blood T cell repertoires in COVID-19. Seattle participants joined during active infection and were tracked over time. Per the original data handling: By means of reference gene primer amplification, nucleated cell counts were estimated. Assay used: immunoSEQ multiplex PCR; TCRdb lists only in-frame clones, some missing. The V and J calls and the clone size are those of that table, but D and trimming were determined from the DNA. The profile covers approximately 330,000 clones, with roughly 89% appearing a single time and 9.9% taken by the ten largest. CDR3 length: 14 amino acids. Germline V gene lookup returns CDR1 SNHLY and CDR2 FYNNEI. V trimming: 5 bases; J trimming: 7 bases; junction bases outside the gene matches: 5.

This sequence originates from a man aged 30-40 years with COVID-19, enrolled during active disease. The specimen was peripheral blood. The rearrangement uses TRBV2 and TRBJ2-1, with 10 bases fitting TRBD2. CDR3 loop: CASSSKTSGNEQFF. The DNA of the CDR3 is TGTGCCAGCAGTTCGAAGACTAGCGGGAATGAGCAGTTCTTC.